This record concerns one T cell receptor (beta chain) sequence. Original analysis: The authors estimated nucleated cell counts from reference gene primer amplification. The data were produced by immunoSEQ multiplex PCR, yet TCRdb's version contains in-frame clones alone and is incomplete. V and J calls plus clone size are reproduced from that table; the DNA served to infer D and trimming. The table has about 120,000 clones, about four fifths seen once. This sample is drawn from a study of blood T cell repertoires in COVID-19. Across the whole study: The United States, Italy and Spain provided the acute and convalescent COVID-19 samples. T cells, B-cell-depleted T cells, or PBMCs provided the cDNA or gDNA that served as material.

This CDR3 spans 16 amino acids. Germline-derived CDR1 and CDR2 are GTSNPN and SVGIG (reference sequence). J gave up 0 bases and V 0 bases, and 1 base lay outside the gene matches. Specimen: peripheral blood. This TCR was sampled from an elderly woman with acute or convalescent COVID-19. The rearrangement uses TRBV30 and TRBJ2-3, with 12 bases aligning to TRBD2. The CDR3 loop reads CAWSVGLAGSTDTQYF. The CDR3, as DNA: TGTGCCTGGAGTGTTGGACTAGCGGGAAGCACAGATACGCAGTATTTT.